A selection of T cell receptor beta chains follows, all from one sample in a study of T cell repertoires in cytomegalovirus infection. Via MiXCR, TCRdb re-called the reads, giving one row per CDR3 protein. The data show a few hundred thousand distinct CDR3 sequences, about a sixth seen once. Source material: PBMCs. Receptor source: a human donor in good health (CMV status not recorded). Some clones in this sample may be carry-over from other donors' samples. The CDR3 runs from the conserved cysteine through the conserved F or W. The D gene is left open where the match is weak. Not all rows give a size; the values are once, few, many and, for expanded clones, a class.

d_call clone_size j_call v_call cdr3_nt cdr3_aa
TRBD1 NA TRBJ1-2 TRBV27 TGTGCCAGCAGCTCTGGACAGGATGGCTACACCTTC CASSSGQDGYTF
TRBD2 NA TRBJ2-5 TRBV25-1 TGTGCCAGCAGTGAATCCCGCGGGGGGGCCGAGACCCAGTACTTC CASSESRGGAETQYF
NA few TRBJ2-1 TRBV20-1 TGCAGTGCCCGGCAGGGCAGGGGCAACAATGAGCAGTTCTTC CSARQGRGNNEQFF
NA NA TRBJ1-3 TRBV4-2 TGTGCCAGCAGCCGCCAACCGGACGGACCCAACTCTGGAAACACCATATATTTT CASSRQPDGPNSGNTIYF
NA many TRBJ2-7 TRBV12-5 TGTGCTAGTGGCCCTGAGGGTTCTGGGCAGCAGTACTTC CASGPEGSGQQYF
NA NA TRBJ1-6 TRBV19 TGTGTCAGTAGGCCGGACTCGGAGAATTCACCCCTCCACTTT CVSRPDSENSPLHF
NA many TRBJ1-1 TRBV6-2/TRBV6-3 TGTGCCAGCACCTCGCGGCAGGGCAAGAACACTGAAGCTTTCTTT CASTSRQGKNTEAFF
NA many TRBJ2-7 TRBV7-2 TGTGCCAGCACCGCCGGCTACGAGCAGTACTTC CASTAGYEQYF
TRBD1 many TRBJ1-2 TRBV7-2 TGTGCCAGCAGCTTAGAGGAGACAGGGAATGGCTACACCTTC CASSLEETGNGYTF
NA few TRBJ1-5 TRBV20-1 TGCAGTGCTAGTGAGGGGGGGTCCAATCAGCCCCAGCATTTT CSASEGGSNQPQHF
NA few TRBJ2-1 TRBV4-1 TGCGCCAGCAGCCAAGGGGGAGAGCAGTTCTTC CASSQGGEQFF
TRBD2 many TRBJ2-5 TRBV20-1 TGCAGTGCCCAACCCGGGACTAGCGAAGAGACCCAGTACTTC CSAQPGTSEETQYF
NA many TRBJ1-1 TRBV11-1 TGTGCCAGCAGCCCGACAGGATGGAACACTGAAGCTTTCTTT CASSPTGWNTEAFF
TRBD1 few TRBJ2-2 TRBV6-6 TGTGCCAGCAGTGGGGACAGACCCTTGAACACCGGGGAGCTGTTTTTT CASSGDRPLNTGELFF